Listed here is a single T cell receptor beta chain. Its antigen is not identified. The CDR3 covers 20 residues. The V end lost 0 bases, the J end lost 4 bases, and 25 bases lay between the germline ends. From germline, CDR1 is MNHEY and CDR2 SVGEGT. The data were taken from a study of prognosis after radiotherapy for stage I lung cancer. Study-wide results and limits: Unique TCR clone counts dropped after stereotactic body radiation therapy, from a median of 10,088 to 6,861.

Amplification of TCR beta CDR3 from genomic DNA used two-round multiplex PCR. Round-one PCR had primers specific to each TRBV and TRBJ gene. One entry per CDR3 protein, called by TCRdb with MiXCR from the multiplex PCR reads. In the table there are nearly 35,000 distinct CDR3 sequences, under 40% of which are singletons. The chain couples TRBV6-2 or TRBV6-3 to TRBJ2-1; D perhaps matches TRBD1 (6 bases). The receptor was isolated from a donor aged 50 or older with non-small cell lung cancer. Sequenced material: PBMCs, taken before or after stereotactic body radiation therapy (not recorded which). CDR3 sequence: CASSYSESTSRGSSYNEQFF. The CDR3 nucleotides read TGTGCCAGCAGTTACTCAGAATCCACCTCAAGGGGGTCGTCGTACAATGAGCAGTTCTTC.